These 21 T cell receptor beta chains were sequenced from one sample in a study of shared clonotypes between healthy human individuals. Naive CD8 cells comprised CD45RO-negative, CCR7-positively selected cells, excluding terminally differentiated effector memory CD45RA+ cells. Clones were read by immunoSEQ multiplex PCR, and TCRdb kept only the in-frame ones, dropping some. This sample has about 2.2 million clones, with roughly 95% found just once. The specimen sequenced was naive CD8+ T cells from PBMCs. These receptor sequences come from a man aged 18 to 30 in good health. Some clones in this sample may be carry-over from other donors' samples.

The CDR3 protein is CASSYSSPNYGYTF. CDR3 in DNA: TGTGCCAGCAGTTACTCGAGCCCTAACTATGGCTACACCTTC. The chain is built from TRBV6-6 and TRBJ1-2; D remains ambiguous. CDR3 length: 14 amino acids. V lost 0 bases to trimming and J lost 0 bases, with 5 bases between them. Germline V CDR1 and CDR2: MNHNY, SVGAGI (reference sequence).

Comment on this clone: The same CDR3 can be traced to other DNA sequences in this sample. This sequence joins TRBV7-9 and TRBJ2-1; D ambiguous. Germline V gene data show CDR1 as SEHNR and CDR2 as FQNEAQ (reference sequence). V lost 5 bases to trimming and J lost 5 bases, with 7 bases between them. This CDR3 has 12 residues. In DNA form, the CDR3 reads TGTGCCAGCAGCCCGGGCCACAATGAGCAGTTCTTC. Amino acids: CASSPGHNEQFF.

The V gene is TRBV4-1, the J gene TRBJ2-3, with TRBD2 identical over 8 bases. The trim removed 0 bases at V and 3 bases at J, leaving 8 bases unmatched. This CDR3 has 17 amino acids. Per the germline V gene, CDR1 is MGHRA and CDR2 is YSYEKL. DNA of the CDR3: TGCGCCAGCAGCCAAGAAGGAGCGGGAGTACCGACAGATACGCAGTATTTT. Translating it yields CASSQEGAGVPTDTQYF.

The chain couples TRBV27 to TRBJ2-7; possible D gene TRBD1, 6 bases. V lost 6 bases and J 5 bases, leaving 14 bases between the germline ends. CDR3 length: 13 amino acids. CDR1 MNHEY and CDR2 SMNVEV come from the germline V gene (reference sequence). This chain's CDR3 is CASRLTGINEQYF. CDR3 DNA: TGTGCCAGCAGACTGACAGGAATTAACGAGCAGTACTTC.

The CDR3 loop is CASSLLVTSYEQYF. Written as DNA, the CDR3 is TGCGCCAGCAGCTTACTAGTAACCTCCTACGAGCAGTACTTC. The chain carries TRBV5-1 and TRBJ2-7, with a tentative D call TRBD2 (5 bases). In germline, CDR1 is SGHRS, CDR2 YFSETQ. This CDR3 contains 14 residues. V lost 2 bases and J lost 0, with 9 bases in between.

This clone was counted many times. V usage is TRBV19 and J usage is TRBJ2-7; 7 positions agree with TRBD1. CDR1 LNHDA and CDR2 SQIVND come from the germline V gene (reference sequence). There are 14 residues in the CDR3. The junction had 8 bases not matched to a gene; V was cut back by 3 bases and J by 6 bases. The CDR3 nucleotides read TGTGCCAGTAGTATTCCGACAGGGAACGGCGAGCAGTACTTC. Translation: CASSIPTGNGEQYF.

The chain combines TRBV5-1 with TRBJ2-6, with 8 bases identical to TRBD1. Germline V gives CDR1 SGHRS, CDR2 YFSETQ. This CDR3 is built from 18 residues. V dropped 4 bases and J dropped 0; count of bases not matched to a gene: 9. CDR3 coding DNA: TGCGCCAGCAGCCCGCAGGGGGCGGGGCCCTCTGGGGCCAACGTCCTGACTTTC. This translates into CASSPQGAGPSGANVLTF.

This chain joins TRBV10-3 and TRBJ2-3; TRBD2 matches at 7 bases. V gave up 0 bases and J gave up 6 bases; unmatched junction bases: 9. The CDR3 has 16 amino acids. Germline V gene data show CDR1 as ENHRY and CDR2 as SYGVKD. The CDR3 here is CAISESDAGESDTQYF. The CDR3 region has the DNA TGTGCCATCAGTGAGTCGGACGCGGGAGAATCCGATACGCAGTATTTT.

V gene TRBV27 combines with J gene TRBJ2-1; 10 nucleotides agree with TRBD2. Germline lookup yields CDR1 MNHEY and CDR2 SMNVEV (reference sequence). The J segment lost 2 bases and the V segment lost 2 bases, leaving 15 bases of the junction unmatched. CDR3 size: 20 residues. The CDR3: CASSLLDRLAGVTTYNEQFF. Written as DNA, the CDR3 is TGTGCCAGCAGTTTACTCGATCGGCTAGCGGGAGTAACCACCTACAATGAGCAGTTCTTC.

This chain connects TRBV28 to TRBJ1-1, with D hard to call. The CDR3 sequence is 12 residues long. V was trimmed by 5 bases and J by 11 bases, leaving 15 bases between them. CDR1 MDHEN and CDR2 SYDVKM come from the germline V gene. This chain's CDR3 is CASSPGSQPAFF. In nucleotides, the CDR3 is TGTGCCAGCAGTCCCGGGTCCCAGCCGGCTTTCTTT.

V gene TRBV28 combines with J gene TRBJ2-5, with D tentatively TRBD1 (6 bases). The CDR3 consists of 16 residues. Trimming took off 5 bases at V and 5 bases at J, with 21 bases between the two ends. Germline V lookup: CDR1 MDHEN, CDR2 SYDVKM. CDR3 nucleotide sequence: TGTGCCAGCAGTATTCCCGGCGTTGGGGGCGCGGAGACCCAGTACTTC. As protein: CASSIPGVGGAETQYF.

The gene calls are TRBV28 and TRBJ2-2, with 7 bases aligning to TRBD1. CDR1 and CDR2 (germline): MDHEN, SYDVKM. Trimming at V came to 6 bases and at J to 4 bases, leaving 2 bases not matched to a gene. This CDR3 comprises 13 residues. CDR3 DNA: TGTGCCAGCAGGGGGACAGTCACCGGGGAGCTGTTTTTT. Protein product: CASRGTVTGELFF. Filled out from reference TRBV28 and TRBJ2-2, the complete variable domain reads DVKVTQSSRYLVKRTGEKVFLECVQDMDHENMFWYRQDPGLGLRLIYFSYDVKMKEKGDIPEGYSVSREKKERFSLILESASTNQTSMYLCASRGTVTGELFFGEGSRLTVL.

J is TRBJ1-4 and V is TRBV7-9; unclear D gene. V was cut by 3 bases and J by 0 bases, with 11 bases left in between. CDR1 is SEHNR and CDR2 is FQNEAQ in the germline V gene (reference sequence). This CDR3 has 16 amino acids. The CDR3 loop is CASSFLGFSTNEKLFF. DNA for the CDR3: TGTGCCAGCAGCTTCCTGGGATTTTCAACTAATGAAAAACTGTTTTTT.

The chain employs TRBV10-2 and TRBJ1-1; D is unclear. From germline, CDR1 is WSHSY and CDR2 SAAADI. V lost 0 bases, J lost 2 bases, and 7 bases lay in between. The CDR3 has 14 residues. This CDR3 is CASSESAQNTEAFF. CDR3 DNA: TGCGCCAGCAGTGAGTCGGCCCAAAACACTGAAGCTTTCTTT.

The DNA for the CDR3 is TGTGCCAGCAGCTTAGCAGGACCCCTTTACACTGAAGCTTTCTTT. Amino acid sequence: CASSLAGPLYTEAFF. The chain carries TRBV7-2 and TRBJ1-1, with unresolved D. The V end was cut by 0 bases, the J end by 3 bases, with 11 bases between. CDR3 length equals 15 residues. From germline, CDR1 is SGHTA and CDR2 FQGNSA.

The DNA for the CDR3 is TGTGCCAGCAGTTTACAGCTTAGGGGAGCAAGCACTGAAGCTTTCTTT. It yields the protein CASSLQLRGASTEAFF. This sequence joins TRBV27 and TRBJ1-1; D possibly corresponds to TRBD1 (5 bases). V shed 2 bases and J shed 4 bases, with 17 bases lying between them. Germline V gene data show CDR1 as MNHEY and CDR2 as SMNVEV (reference sequence). The CDR3 consists of 16 residues.

The rearrangement links TRBV16 to TRBJ1-2, with TRBD1 matching 8 bases. Germline CDR1 is KGHSY and CDR2 is FQNENV. J lost 7 bases, V lost 3 bases, and 7 bases had no gene match. The CDR3 consists of 14 residues. The CDR3 bases are TGTGCCAGCAGCCATCTCCCAGGGGGCACTGGCTACACCTTC. This gives the protein CASSHLPGGTGYTF. Full variable domain (missing parts from reference TRBV16 and TRBJ1-2): GEEVAQTPKHLVRGEGQKAKLYCAPIKGHSYVFWYQQVLKNEFKFLISFQNENVFDETGMPKERFSAKCLPNSPCSLEIQATKLEDSAVYFCASSHLPGGTGYTFGSGTRLTVV.

The V gene is TRBV21-1, the J gene TRBJ1-1. TRBV21-1 is noted as a pseudogene. The CDR3 runs 12 residues. In nucleotides, the CDR3 is TGTGCCAGCAGCAAATTGGGCACTGAAGCTTTCTTT. Translation gives CASSKLGTEAFF.

The rearrangement links TRBV29-1 to TRBJ2-1; D is possibly TRBD2 (5 bases). CDR3 length: 13 amino acids. V was cut by 7 bases and J by 0 bases, with 10 bases left in between. From germline, CDR1 is SQVTM and CDR2 ANQGSEA. The CDR3 spells CSAEGSSYNEQFF. Written as DNA, the CDR3 is TGCAGCGCCGAGGGCAGCTCCTACAATGAGCAGTTCTTC.

The CDR3 DNA reads TGTGCCAGCAGCCCTCTAGGGTTTAAACACAGCAATCAGCCCCAGCATTTT. It encodes CASSPLGFKHSNQPQHF. The V gene is TRBV27, the J gene TRBJ1-5; no firm D call. CDR3 length: 17 residues. Germline loops: CDR1 MNHEY, CDR2 SMNVEV (reference sequence). Trimming stripped 6 bases from V and 1 base from J, with 19 bases between.

The genes are TRBV27 and TRBJ2-2, with D possibly called TRBD1 or TRBD2 (5 bases each). Germline V lookup: CDR1 MNHEY, CDR2 SMNVEV (reference sequence). The germline V and J ends were trimmed by 1 base and 6 bases, with 18 bases remaining between them. The CDR3 totals 17 residues. DNA for the CDR3: TGTGCCAGCAGTTTATTGGGACCATCTCCAAACGCCGGGGAGCTGTTTTTT. Translating gives CASSLLGPSPNAGELFF.